The 30 T cell receptor beta chains below come from one sample, sequenced in a study of T cells in Graves' hyperthyroidism and ophthalmopathy. Using RNA transcripts as the source, TCR beta CDR3 regions were amplified. First-round RT-PCR of the TCR CDR3 relied on the HTBI primer set. TCRdb reprocessed the multiplex PCR reads with MiXCR, giving one entry per CDR3 protein. The sample holds around 600,000 distinct CDR3 sequences, 14% seen once. Sequences were obtained from blood. Receptors were obtained from a woman aged 18-35 years with Graves' ophthalmopathy.

The CDR3 region is CATSDLGAGRYTF. DNA of the CDR3: TGTGCCACCAGTGATTTAGGCGCAGGGCGCTACACCTTC. The rearrangement links TRBV24-1 to TRBJ1-2; possible D gene TRBD1, 5 bases. CDR1 is KGHDR and CDR2 is SFDVKD in the germline V gene. Trimming removed 1 base at V and 9 bases at J, with 11 bases between. CDR3 length: 13 residues.

This clonotype was seen at least ten times. This chain links TRBV20-1 with TRBJ1-5; the match to TRBD1 covers 9 bases. This CDR3 is built from 14 residues. Germline trimming cut 0 bases from V and 7 bases from J; bases unmatched to any gene: 4. Germline V gene lookup returns CDR1 DFQATT and CDR2 SNEGSKA (reference sequence). Here the CDR3 DNA reads TGCAGTGCTAGAGAGGGGACAGGGACGCAGCCCCAGCATTTT. It encodes CSAREGTGTQPQHF.

In its sample, this clonotype was seen a few times. This rearrangement joins TRBV19 to TRBJ1-5; TRBD1 agrees at 8 bases. This CDR3 has 18 residues. V lost 4 bases, J lost 0 bases, and 11 bases stayed unmatched. Germline V gene data show CDR1 as LNHDA and CDR2 as SQIVND (reference sequence). The CDR3 DNA reads as TGTGCCAGTAGTACTATGAGGACAGGGATTACTAGCAATCAGCCCCAGCATTTT. Amino acids: CASSTMRTGITSNQPQHF.

The V call is TRBV19, the J call TRBJ2-5; maybe TRBD1 (5 bases). The germline V gene encodes CDR1 LNHDA and CDR2 SQIVND (reference sequence). The V end lost 3 bases, the J end lost 0 bases, and 14 bases lay between the germline ends. The CDR3 totals 16 residues. This chain's CDR3 is CASSILGHQYQETQYF. The CDR3 DNA is TGTGCCAGTAGTATCCTAGGACACCAGTACCAAGAGACCCAGTACTTC.

This clonotype was seen more than once but under ten times. This chain connects TRBV4-2 to TRBJ2-7; D could derive from TRBD1 or TRBD2 (6 bases each). Trimming took 0 bases from V and 4 from J, leaving 7 bases between them. The CDR3 covers 13 residues. CDR1 LGHNA and CDR2 YNFKEQ come from the germline V gene. CDR3 DNA sequence: TGTGCCAGCAGCCAAGAAGGGGGGTACGAGCAGTACTTC. This sequence encodes CASSQEGGYEQYF.

In its sample, this clonotype was seen many times. The genes are TRBV12-3 or TRBV12-4 and TRBJ2-7; 7 bases agree with TRBD2. The junction had 10 bases not matched to a gene; V was cut back by 7 bases and J by 1 base. The CDR3 consists of 15 residues. CDR3 coding DNA: TGTGCCAGCACCCTGGGCGGGAGTAAGTCCTACGAGCAGTACTTC. Translation gives CASTLGGSKSYEQYF.

This clonotype was counted at least ten times. The chain joins TRBV2 to TRBJ2-1; D possibly matches TRBD1 or TRBD2 (5 bases each). The CDR3 covers 14 residues. The germline V gene has CDR1 SNHLY and CDR2 FYNNEI. The V gene lost 6 bases and the J gene lost 7 bases, with 16 bases spanning the gap. In nucleotides, the CDR3 is TGTGCCAGCAGAAAAATGGGGGAGATGAATGAGCAGTTCTTC. It codes for CASRKMGEMNEQFF. Looking up the rest from reference TRBV2 and TRBJ2-1 gives the full variable domain: EPEVTQTPSHQVTQMGQEVILRCVPISNHLYFYWYRQILGQKVEFLVSFYNNEISEKSEIFDDQFSVERPDGSNFTLKIRSTKLEDSAMYFCASRKMGEMNEQFFGPGTRLTVL.

The table lists this clonotype with many counts. The chain is built from TRBV24-1 and TRBJ2-3; the D gene is possibly TRBD1 (6 bases). CDR3 length: 15 amino acids. The germline CDR1 and CDR2 sequences are KGHDR and SFDVKD. Trimming shortened V by 3 bases and J by 2 bases, and 11 bases separated the two germline ends. DNA for the CDR3: TGTGCCACCAGTGATGATCAGGGGAACACAGATACGCAGTATTTT. Protein: CATSDDQGNTDTQYF.

This clonotype was seen ten or more times. The chain is built from TRBV11-2 and TRBJ2-5, with D perhaps TRBD2 (5 bases). The V gene's germline CDR1 is SGHAT and CDR2 FQNNGV. The CDR3 runs 16 residues. The ends were cut back, 2 bases at V and 2 bases at J, with 15 bases in the middle. The CDR3 sequence: CASSLRRGGPQETQYF. CDR3 DNA sequence: TGTGCCAGCAGCTTACGTAGAGGAGGCCCACAAGAGACCCAGTACTTC.

The chain links TRBV18 to TRBJ1-4, with D perhaps TRBD1 (5 bases). The CDR3 covers 16 residues. The V end lost 2 bases, the J end lost 2 bases, and 12 bases lay between the germline ends. Germline loops: CDR1 KGHSH, CDR2 LQKENI. The CDR3 nucleotides read TGTGCCAGCTCACCAGGGGCCGAAGGGACTAATGAAAAACTGTTTTTT. It translates to CASSPGAEGTNEKLFF.

This clonotype was recorded at least ten times. This chain uses TRBV2 with TRBJ2-1; 14 bases match TRBD2. This CDR3 comprises 16 residues. CDR1 and CDR2 from the germline V gene are SNHLY and FYNNEI. V lost 3 bases to trimming and J lost 8 bases; unmatched junction nucleotides: 6. The CDR3 sequence: CASSDVGTSGSHEQFF. CDR3 DNA sequence: TGTGCCAGCAGTGACGTTGGGACTAGCGGGAGTCATGAGCAGTTCTTC.

Only a few counts were recorded for this clonotype. The rearrangement links TRBV3-1 to TRBJ2-5; either TRBD1 or TRBD2 may supply D (5 bases each). V was pared by 6 bases and J by 7 bases, with 24 bases between. Germline loops: CDR1 LGHDT, CDR2 YNNKEL (reference sequence). The CDR3 is made up of 16 amino acids. The CDR3 DNA reads as TGTGCCAGCAGTGGGGTCCGAGGGGAACTCCGAGGGACCCAGTACTTC. Its translation is CASSGVRGELRGTQYF.

This clonotype was seen at least ten times. This sequence joins TRBV12-3 or TRBV12-4 and TRBJ2-1; 10 nucleotides agree with TRBD2. V trimming: 1 base; J trimming: 5 bases; junction bases outside the gene matches: 2. The CDR3 totals 15 residues. The CDR3 bases are TGTGCCAGCAGTTTAGGAGCGGGAGGGGACAATGAGCAGTTCTTC. Protein: CASSLGAGGDNEQFF.

The CDR3 DNA reads as TGTGCCAGCAGCTTAGCGGCCCTGACAGGGGGCTACACCTTC. It specifies CASSLAALTGGYTF. The chain employs TRBV11-2 and TRBJ1-2, with 7 bases that match TRBD1. The CDR3 covers 14 residues. Germline V gives CDR1 SGHAT, CDR2 FQNNGV. The J segment lost 8 bases and the V segment lost 1 base, leaving 7 bases of the junction unmatched.

The rearrangement joins TRBV19 to TRBJ2-2; tentative D call: TRBD1 (5 bases). The germline V gene has CDR1 LNHDA and CDR2 SQIVND (reference sequence). This CDR3 is built from 12 residues. V lost 9 bases, J lost 6 bases, and 11 bases lay in between. CDR3 loop: CASNTGAGELFF. CDR3 in DNA: TGTGCCAGCAATACAGGAGCCGGGGAGCTGTTTTTT.

Turning to this clonotype: A single base separates this from a much larger clone, so it may be a read error. The V gene is TRBV28, the J gene TRBJ2-7; TRBD2 matches at 7 bases. Germline V lookup: CDR1 MDHEN, CDR2 SYDVKM. This CDR3 is 15 amino acids long. The CDR3 protein is CASSWSGELTYEQYF. As DNA, the CDR3 is TGTGCCAGTAGTTGGAGCGGGGAGTTAACCTACGAGCAGTACTTC.

This chain uses TRBV28 with TRBJ2-3, with 7 bases fitting TRBD1. The CDR3 is made up of 15 amino acids. Germline lookup yields CDR1 MDHEN and CDR2 SYDVKM. Trimming took 5 bases from V and 0 from J; bases not matched to a gene: 5. Here the CDR3 reads CASSKIQGSTDTQYF. In nucleotides, the CDR3 is TGTGCCAGCAGTAAAATACAGGGGAGCACAGATACGCAGTATTTT.

Written as DNA, the CDR3 is TGCAGTTCGTGGGGGTTTGGACTGTTTTTT. It specifies CSSWGFGLFF. The chain carries TRBV20-1 and TRBJ1-4, with D perhaps TRBD1 (5 bases). The germline V gene has CDR1 DFQATT and CDR2 SNEGSKA (reference sequence). V was cut by 8 bases and J by 13 bases, with 14 bases left in between. The CDR3 extends over 10 amino acids.

This sequence joins TRBV20-1 and TRBJ1-1; TRBD1 is a possible D gene (6 bases). V was cut by 4 bases and J by 6 bases, with 15 bases left in between. Looked up from germline, CDR1 is DFQATT and CDR2 is SNEGSKA (reference sequence). This CDR3 has 13 amino acids. CDR3 DNA sequence: TGCAGTGCTAAGGGGGGCGCGTCATCTGAAGCTTTCTTT. Amino acid sequence: CSAKGGASSEAFF.

The chain employs TRBV19 and TRBJ2-7; D not certain. Trimming took 3 bases from V and 6 from J, leaving 12 bases between them. The CDR3 contains 13 residues. CDR1 and CDR2 from the germline V gene are LNHDA and SQIVND (reference sequence). Here the CDR3 reads CASSMGLAGEQYF. The CDR3 bases are TGTGCCAGTAGTATGGGGTTGGCCGGCGAGCAGTACTTC.

This clonotype was counted ten times or more. The chain's CDR3 is CASRTTGHNEQFF. The DNA of the CDR3 is TGTGCCAGCAGGACGACTGGCCACAATGAGCAGTTCTTC. The V and J genes are TRBV12-3 or TRBV12-4 and TRBJ2-1, with unresolved D. V lost 6 bases and J lost 5, with 11 bases in between. The length of the CDR3 is 13 residues.

At least ten counts were recorded for this clonotype. The J gene is TRBJ2-1, the V gene TRBV18; D is perhaps TRBD2 (6 bases). The V gene lost 3 bases and the J gene lost 2 bases, with 11 bases spanning the gap. Germline-derived CDR1 and CDR2 are KGHSH and LQKENI. This CDR3 region has 15 residues. CDR3 nucleotide sequence: TGTGCCAGCTCACCGGAGGGTGGGACCTACAATGAGCAGTTCTTC. Translating gives CASSPEGGTYNEQFF.

This clonotype was found a few times. Here the CDR3 DNA reads TGCGCCAGCAGCCAGTCCCTAGCGGAGGCCTACGAGCAGTACTTC. It encodes CASSQSLAEAYEQYF. The J gene is TRBJ2-7, the V gene TRBV4-3; TRBD2 matches at 7 bases. The junction had 7 bases not matched to a gene; V was cut back by 3 bases and J by 2 bases. Germline V gene lookup returns CDR1 LGHNA and CDR2 YSLEER. This CDR3 has 15 amino acids.

This clonotype was recorded at least ten times. This sequence joins TRBV10-3 and TRBJ2-5; 8 nucleotides match TRBD2. The length of the CDR3 is 15 residues. V lost 5 bases, J lost 0 bases, and 5 bases stayed unmatched. Germline lookup yields CDR1 ENHRY and CDR2 SYGVKD. CDR3 DNA: TGTGCCATCAGTAATGGACTAGCCAACCAAGAGACCCAGTACTTC. Its translation is CAISNGLANQETQYF.

This chain connects TRBV11-2 to TRBJ1-3; D is ambiguous. The length of the CDR3 is 15 residues. Trimming took off 2 bases at V and 0 bases at J, with 8 bases between the two ends. Germline V gene lookup returns CDR1 SGHAT and CDR2 FQNNGV. The CDR3 DNA is TGTGCCAGCAGCTTAAAGCCATTCTCTGGAAACACCATATATTTT. Its translation is CASSLKPFSGNTIYF.

A remark on this clonotype: A much larger clone lies one base from this, so it may be a read error. The chain combines TRBV6-1 with TRBJ2-7; D is ambiguous. V shed 3 bases and J shed 1 base, with 7 bases lying between them. CDR3 size: 13 residues. Per germline, CDR1 MNHNS and CDR2 SASEGT. The CDR3 loop reads CASSDSRSYEQYF. In DNA, the CDR3 is TGTGCCAGCAGTGACAGCAGATCCTACGAGCAGTACTTC.

This chain joins TRBV4-3 and TRBJ2-1; 8 bases agree with TRBD1. The CDR3 loop spans 17 amino acids. J gave up 4 bases and V 0 bases, and 8 bases lay outside the gene matches. In germline, CDR1 is LGHNA, CDR2 YSLEER. The CDR3 coding sequence is TGCGCCAGCAGCCAAGATCTACACGGGACAGGTTACAATGAGCAGTTCTTC. This codes for CASSQDLHGTGYNEQFF.

The table lists this clonotype with a few counts. This sequence joins TRBV4-2 and TRBJ2-1; a possible D gene is TRBD1 (6 bases). Germline loops: CDR1 LGHNA, CDR2 YNFKEQ. V was pared by 0 bases and J by 5 bases, with 14 bases between. This CDR3 is built from 16 residues. The CDR3 reads CASSQEVRGINNEQFF. CDR3 bases: TGTGCCAGCAGCCAAGAAGTAAGGGGGATCAACAATGAGCAGTTCTTC.

This clonotype showed up many times. The genes are TRBV2 and TRBJ1-4, with D uncertain. The length of the CDR3 is 13 residues. Per the germline V gene, CDR1 is SNHLY and CDR2 is FYNNEI. The V gene lost 8 bases and the J gene lost 6 bases, with 13 bases spanning the gap. CDR3 sequence reads: CASHSLQDEKLFF. For the CDR3, the DNA is TGTGCCAGCCACAGCCTTCAGGATGAAAAACTGTTTTTT.

This clonotype showed up many times. This chain connects TRBV3-1 to TRBJ2-3; 12 nucleotides agree with TRBD2. This CDR3 region has 15 residues. V was pared by 0 bases and J by 9 bases, with 4 bases of the junction left unmatched. Germline CDR1 is LGHDT and CDR2 is YNNKEL (reference sequence). CDR3 DNA sequence: TGTGCCAGCAGCCAAGATCTAGCGGGAGGGCAGACGCAGTATTTT. Its translation: CASSQDLAGGQTQYF.